Following are 7 T cell receptor beta chains from one sample sequenced in a study of cytomegalovirus exposure and HLA in healthy donors. The PCR contained 60 Vbeta and 13 Jbeta primers. Some clones are missing from TCRdb's copy, which holds only in-frame ones; the method was immunoSEQ multiplex PCR. The sample yields 190,000 or so clones, 82% seen once. The specimen sequenced was PBMCs. The receptors come from a boy younger than 10 in good health and CMV-seronegative.

The chain couples TRBV9 to TRBJ2-7; TRBD2 might be the D (5 bases). CDR3 size: 14 residues. The V gene's germline CDR1 is SGDLS and CDR2 YYNGEE. V dropped 4 bases and J dropped 1 base, with 12 bases sitting between them. CDR3 bases: TGTGCCAGCAGCCCCGGGGTAGCATCCTACGAGCAGTACTTC. Its protein is CASSPGVASYEQYF.

V gene TRBV5-1 combines with J gene TRBJ2-3; 8 bases fit TRBD1. This CDR3 contains 14 residues. The V and J ends lost 2 bases and 4 bases, in that order; junction bases with no gene match: 3. CDR1 SGHRS and CDR2 YFSETQ come from the germline V gene. For the CDR3, the DNA is TGCGCCAGCAGCTTCCAGGGGGCCCCAGATACGCAGTATTTT. Its translation is CASSFQGAPDTQYF.

A word on this clone: This sample also contains other DNA sequences that code for the same CDR3. This chain links TRBV7-9 with TRBJ1-1; 7 bases line up with TRBD1. The trim removed 2 bases at V and 1 base at J, leaving 13 bases unmatched. The CDR3 runs to 18 residues. The germline V gene encodes CDR1 SEHNR and CDR2 FQNEAQ (reference sequence). The CDR3 DNA is TGTGCCAGCAGCTTAATGAGGAGGGGGCTCGCTAGGAACACTGAAGCTTTCTTT. Residues: CASSLMRRGLARNTEAFF.

CDR3 sequence reads: CASSIDWSGQETQYF. The DNA for the CDR3 is TGTGCCAGTAGTATAGATTGGTCGGGACAAGAGACCCAGTACTTC. This chain links TRBV19 with TRBJ2-5, with a weak D call TRBD2 (5 bases). V was shortened by 0 bases and J by 2 bases, with 10 bases between the two germline ends. Germline assignment: CDR1 LNHDA and CDR2 SQIVND (reference sequence). The CDR3 consists of 15 residues.

This clone was seen a single time. The rearrangement joins TRBV7-2 to TRBJ1-1; a weak D match, TRBD1 (6 bases). V lost 2 bases to trimming and J lost 2 bases, with 9 bases between them. The CDR3 length is 14 residues. Germline assignment: CDR1 SGHTA and CDR2 FQGNSA. CDR3: CASSLYGGNTEAFF. The CDR3 nucleotides are TGTGCCAGCAGCTTATATGGGGGCAACACTGAAGCTTTCTTT.

This clone was seen a few times. The chain couples TRBV27 to TRBJ1-1; tentatively, D is TRBD1 (6 bases). V dropped 6 bases and J dropped 7 bases, with 15 bases sitting between them. This CDR3 region has 13 residues. Germline V gene lookup returns CDR1 MNHEY and CDR2 SMNVEV (reference sequence). The CDR3 reads CASSTQGAVEAFF. The CDR3 coding sequence is TGTGCCAGCAGCACACAGGGTGCGGTTGAAGCTTTCTTT.

The V gene is TRBV6-6, the J gene TRBJ1-1; D is perhaps TRBD1 (6 bases). The CDR3 is 15 residues long. The germline V gene encodes CDR1 MNHNY and CDR2 SVGAGI (reference sequence). Trimming shortened V by 5 bases and J by 2 bases, and 15 bases separated the two germline ends. The CDR3 DNA reads TGTGCCAGCAGTAAACGGACAGACTTAAACACTGAAGCTTTCTTT. Translated: CASSKRTDLNTEAFF.